This T cell receptor (beta chain) is from a study of T-cell reconstitution after alpha-beta-depleted transplantation in children. Study-wide results and limits: Counts and diversity of T cells one year after transplant came mostly from newly produced T cells. Several hundred expanded graft clones reportedly gave rise to the alpha-beta T cells present about two months after transplant. There were some patients whose high TCRbeta diversity at day 60 came from surviving recipient T cells and thymic progenitors.

The CDR3 runs to 12 residues. Germline CDR1 is SQVTM and CDR2 is ANQGSEA. V lost 4 bases, J lost 6 bases, and 9 bases lay in between. For TCRbeta, the library was prepared with unique molecular identifiers. Via MiXCR, TCRdb re-called the PCR reads, giving one row per CDR3 protein. The sample yields some 830,000 distinct CDR3 sequences, around 17% seen once. In regard to this clonotype: Its antigen remains unidentified.

This TCR was recovered from a male patient under 18 who had a stem cell transplant for acute lymphoblastic leukemia, so the T cells may come from the graft donor. The chain links TRBV29-1 to TRBJ2-2; no firm D call. This specimen was PBMCs, mostly from graft donor cells, taken 360 days after TCRalphabeta/CD19-depleted stem cell transplant. In DNA form, the CDR3 reads TGCAGCGTTGTTCCCCGTTCCGGGGAGCTGTTTTTT. Translating gives CSVVPRSGELFF.